Listed below are T cell receptor beta chains from one sample, sequenced in a study of blood T cell repertoires in COVID-19. TCRdb's copy holds only in-frame clones and misses some; the assay was immunoSEQ multiplex PCR. This sample has approximately 190,000 clones; almost 85% occur once, and the top ten carry about 5.1%. The sample comprised peripheral blood. The receptors stem from a woman aged 70-85 years with active or convalescent COVID-19. Each CDR3 is given without its conserved first and last residue. Each record gives: V gene, CDR3 protein.

V: TRBV5-4; CDR3: ASSRGGLAGNNEQF
V: TRBV5-1; CDR3: ASSSDRGYSYEQY
V: TRBV6-1; CDR3: ASSESRGTEAF
V: TRBV18; CDR3: ASSTRDVGTEAF
V: TRBV11-1; CDR3: ASSSRTGGTDTQY
V: TRBV29-1; CDR3: SGFFRVTDGYT
V: TRBV29-1; CDR3: SVGQGVNTEAF
V: TRBV19; CDR3: ASSADISYNEQF
V: TRBV27; CDR3: ASSLHPAGDSYEQY
V: TRBV29-1; CDR3: SVEDGRSGSSHEQY
V: TRBV18; CDR3: ASSRTGDGNTIY